This passage covers 17 T cell receptor beta chains from one sample sequenced in a study of PD-1 blockade in classical Hodgkin lymphoma. Each patient relapsed following autologous stem cell transplantation, and prior brentuximab vedotin exposure differed. The protocol was immunoSEQ multiplex PCR, while the TCRdb copy is restricted to in-frame clones and leaves out a portion. The table lists some 64,000 clones, around 88% of them singletons. The source material was peripheral blood mononuclear cells (PBMCs), sampled at baseline. These receptors all stem from a human donor with classical Hodgkin lymphoma.

This clone was counted a few times. The rearrangement links TRBV4-1 to TRBJ2-3; TRBD2 matches 12 bases. Germline V CDR1 and CDR2: MGHRA, YSYEKL. V dropped 5 bases and J dropped 5; count of bases not matched to a gene: 8. This CDR3 is built from 16 residues. CDR3 residues: CASSSWTSGEIDTQYF. The CDR3 nucleotides are TGCGCCAGCAGCTCATGGACTAGCGGGGAGATAGATACGCAGTATTTT.

This clone occurred a few times. V usage is TRBV6-1 and J usage is TRBJ2-1, with D possibly being TRBD1 (5 bases). The CDR3 spans 13 residues. The V gene's germline CDR1 is MNHNS and CDR2 SASEGT. V lost 6 bases, J lost 4 bases, and 10 bases lay in between. This CDR3 reads CASSKTEYNEQFF. In nucleotides, the CDR3 is TGTGCCAGCAGCAAGACAGAATACAATGAGCAGTTCTTC.

Turning to this clone: The same CDR3 is also encoded by other DNA sequences in this sample. The J gene is TRBJ2-3, the V gene TRBV4-1; TRBD2 aligns across 13 bases. Germline CDR1 is MGHRA and CDR2 is YSYEKL. CDR3 length: 16 amino acids. The junction had 8 bases not matched to a gene; V was cut back by 4 bases and J by 7 bases. CDR3 region: CASSPELAGGQNTQYF. CDR3 DNA: TGCGCCAGCAGCCCAGAACTAGCGGGGGGGCAAAATACGCAGTATTTT.

The CDR3 is CATSRGHNEAFF. In DNA, the CDR3 is TGTGCCACCAGCCGGGGACACAACGAAGCTTTCTTT. V gene TRBV6-6 combines with J gene TRBJ1-1, with a possible D match to TRBD1 (6 bases). Germline V gene data show CDR1 as MNHNY and CDR2 as SVGAGI (reference sequence). V dropped 10 bases and J dropped 8 bases, with 17 bases sitting between them. This CDR3 region has 12 residues.

The chain carries TRBV4-1 and TRBJ1-5, with a possible D match to TRBD1 (5 bases). Germline V lookup: CDR1 MGHRA, CDR2 YSYEKL. The length of the CDR3 is 16 residues. Trimming took 0 bases from V and 2 from J, leaving 11 bases between them. The CDR3 DNA reads as TGCGCCAGCAGCCAAGATCCCCAGGGTGGCAATCAGCCCCAGCATTTT. It encodes CASSQDPQGGNQPQHF.

The chain has TRBV7-9 and TRBJ2-7, with no clear D. V lost 2 bases, J lost 3 bases, and 5 bases lay in between. CDR1 is SEHNR, CDR2 FQNEAQ, per germline (reference sequence). This CDR3 region has 12 residues. In nucleotides, the CDR3 is TGTGCCAGCAGCTTATTTAACTACGAGCAGTACTTC. The encoded protein is CASSLFNYEQYF.

This clone was detected once. The junction and the germline gene differ at one end; a read error may be behind it. V is TRBV11-2 and J is TRBJ2-7, with TRBD1 matching over 7 bases. This CDR3 spans 16 amino acids. The germline V gene encodes CDR1 SGHAT and CDR2 FQNNGV. The CDR3: CASNPFRGTVSDEQYF. As DNA, the CDR3 is TGTGCCAGCAACCCGTTTAGGGGGACAGTCTCCGACGAGCAGTACTTC.

The genes are TRBV11-2 and TRBJ1-1; 7 positions agree with TRBD1. With V trimmed by 8 bases and J by 1 base, 4 bases remained unmatched. The CDR3 has 13 residues. Germline loops: CDR1 SGHAT, CDR2 FQNNGV. The CDR3 loop is CASGQVWNTEAFF. The CDR3, as DNA: TGTGCCAGCGGACAGGTGTGGAACACTGAAGCTTTCTTT.

This rearrangement joins TRBV27 to TRBJ2-7, with no clear D. This CDR3 spans 13 amino acids. The germline gives CDR1 MNHEY, CDR2 SMNVEV (reference sequence). Trimming pared 5 bases from V and 2 bases from J, leaving 10 bases between. Here the CDR3 DNA reads TGTGCCAGCAGTCCGTCCGGGCCCTACGAGCAGTACTTC. As protein: CASSPSGPYEQYF.

The chain joins TRBV7-9 to TRBJ2-5; 10 positions agree with TRBD1. V lost 5 bases and J lost 3; bases outside the gene matches: 3. The CDR3 has 14 residues. Germline assignment: CDR1 SEHNR and CDR2 FQNEAQ (reference sequence). This CDR3 reads CASSQDRGEETQYF. The CDR3 DNA is TGTGCCAGCAGCCAGGACAGGGGGGAAGAGACCCAGTACTTC.

The count of this clone is one. This rearrangement joins TRBV11-2 to TRBJ1-1; the match to TRBD1 covers 11 bases. The V segment lost 5 bases and the J segment 6 bases; nucleotides outside the gene matches: 8. The CDR3 is 15 amino acids. Germline V gene lookup returns CDR1 SGHAT and CDR2 FQNNGV. CDR3 nucleotides: TGTGCCAGCAGCCCAGGGACAGGGGGTCTACCTGAAGCTTTCTTT. Its translation: CASSPGTGGLPEAFF. The full variable domain, in which reference TRBV11-2 and TRBJ1-1 provide the parts outside the CDR3, is EAGVAQSPRYKIIEKRQSVAFWCNPISGHATLYWYQQILGQGPKLLIQFQNNGVVDDSQLPKDRFSAERLKGVDSTLKIQPAKLEDSAVYLCASSPGTGGLPEAFFGQGTRLTVV.

The count of this clone is one. This sequence joins TRBV6-5 and TRBJ2-7; 8 nucleotides match TRBD1. The CDR3 consists of 13 residues. J was trimmed by 1 base and V by 8 bases; bases with no gene match: 4. Germline CDR1 reads MNHEY; CDR2 reads SVGAGI. The CDR3 region is CASARDRSYEQYF. As DNA, the CDR3 is TGTGCCAGCGCCCGGGACAGGTCCTACGAGCAGTACTTC.

V and J are TRBV7-2 and TRBJ2-7; the D call may be TRBD1 or TRBD2 (7 bases each). The CDR3 totals 15 residues. Germline V gene data show CDR1 as SGHTA and CDR2 as FQGNSA. V lost 4 bases, J lost 4 bases, and 17 bases lay in between. The CDR3 sequence is CASSWGGDSYYEQYF. DNA for the CDR3: TGTGCCAGCAGCTGGGGGGGGGACAGCTATTACGAGCAGTACTTC. The complete variable domain, with remaining parts taken from reference TRBV7-2 and TRBJ2-7, reads GAGVSQSPSNKVTEKGKDVELRCDPISGHTALYWYRQSLGQGLEFLIYFQGNSAPDKSGLPSDRFSAERTGGSVSTLTIQRTQQEDSAVYLCASSWGGDSYYEQYFGPGTRLTVT.

This clone has just one count. V is TRBV7-2 and J is TRBJ1-5; 11 bases are shared with TRBD1. Germline V CDR1 and CDR2: SGHTA, FQGNSA. V lost 2 bases to trimming and J lost 3 bases; unmatched junction nucleotides: 6. The CDR3 spans 17 residues. The CDR3 here is CASSLLGTGGLNQPQHF. For the CDR3, the DNA is TGTGCCAGCAGCTTACTGGGGACAGGGGGGCTCAATCAGCCCCAGCATTTT.

The V call is TRBV28, the J call TRBJ1-5; 7 bases are a match to TRBD1. The ends lost 2 bases at V and 5 bases at J; junction bases unmatched: 12. The germline gives CDR1 MDHEN, CDR2 SYDVKM. The CDR3 runs to 17 residues. CDR3 protein: CASSLRTGTLRDQPQHF. In DNA, the CDR3 is TGTGCCAGCAGTTTACGGACAGGCACCCTCCGGGATCAGCCCCAGCATTTT.

This clone was recorded once. This chain links TRBV21-1 with TRBJ2-1; TRBD1 is the table's D call and was not checked against the DNA. TRBV21-1 represents a pseudogene. The CDR3 covers 16 residues. The CDR3: CASSLRRDRGYNEQFF. The CDR3 coding sequence is TGTGCCAGCAGCCTTCGTCGGGACAGGGGTTACAATGAGCAGTTCTTC.

For the CDR3, the DNA is TGTGCCTGGACCCCTGGGGGGCTTAATGAAAAACTGTTTTTT. Protein: CAWTPGGLNEKLFF. This rearrangement joins TRBV30 to TRBJ1-4; D possibly corresponds to TRBD1 (6 bases). The CDR3 has 14 residues. The germline CDR1 and CDR2 sequences are GTSNPN and SVGIG (reference sequence). V was pared by 4 bases and J by 4 bases, with 13 bases between.